The 10 T cell receptor beta chains below were found in one sample sequenced in a study of blood T cell repertoires in COVID-19. The table came from immunoSEQ multiplex PCR; TCRdb's copy has only in-frame clones and leaves some out. The sample includes 150,000 to 200,000 clones, about 88% seen only once; the top ten take approximately 24%. Sequences were obtained from peripheral blood. These receptors all stem from a man aged 60-69 years with acute or convalescent COVID-19.

This sequence joins TRBV11-3 and TRBJ2-3, with D possibly matching TRBD2 (5 bases). The V end lost 0 bases, the J end lost 8 bases, and 12 bases lay between the germline ends. The CDR3 runs to 14 residues. CDR1 is SGHNT, CDR2 YENEEA, per germline. In DNA form, the CDR3 reads TGTGCCAGCAGCTTAGAACGAGGGCCGTTTACGCAGTATTTT. This codes for CASSLERGPFTQYF.

This clone was observed a few times. The J gene is TRBJ2-1, the V gene TRBV30, with 11 bases that match TRBD2. CDR1 GTSNPN and CDR2 SVGIG come from the germline V gene (reference sequence). After removal of 1 base from V and 10 bases from J, the junction contained 12 bases not matched to a gene. The CDR3 covers 16 residues. The CDR3 sequence is CAWSAHIAGGPREQFF. DNA for the CDR3: TGTGCCTGGAGTGCCCACATAGCGGGAGGGCCCCGGGAGCAGTTCTTC.

V is TRBV11-3 and J is TRBJ2-3, with a tentative D call TRBD1 (5 bases). V was shortened by 4 bases and J by 3 bases, with 17 bases between the two germline ends. Germline CDR1 reads SGHNT; CDR2 reads YENEEA. The CDR3 has 16 residues. The CDR3, as DNA: TGTGCCAGCAGCTCCCCCCCCAGGGCTGGGACAGATACGCAGTATTTT. As protein: CASSSPPRAGTDTQYF.

The chain carries TRBV5-4 and TRBJ1-2, with 7 bases identical to TRBD1. V was clipped by 3 bases and J by 4 bases; unmatched bases: 9. The CDR3 is 15 residues long. The germline V gene encodes CDR1 SGHNT and CDR2 YYREEE (reference sequence). In DNA form, the CDR3 reads TGTGCCAGCAGCTCCAGGACAGGCTCCATCTATGGCTACACCTTC. Amino acids: CASSSRTGSIYGYTF.

This chain connects TRBV20-1 to TRBJ1-4; no definite D call. The CDR3 is 11 residues long. CDR1 and CDR2 (germline): DFQATT, SNEGSKA (reference sequence). CDR3 bases: TGCAGGGCCGGGATTAATGAAAAACTGTTTTTT. This encodes CRAGINEKLFF.

This clone was found once. DNA for the CDR3: TGTGCCAGCAGTGACTCCGGACAGGGGTCCGTCTACGTTACTAACTATGGCTACACCTTC. Its translation: CASSDSGQGSVYVTNYGYTF. The chain links TRBV6-4 to TRBJ1-2; 9 positions agree with TRBD1. The CDR3 is made up of 20 amino acids. Unmatched junction bases numbered 14, after V lost 0 bases and J lost 0 bases. Germline CDR1 MRHNA, CDR2 SNTAGT.

The rearrangement joins TRBV5-1 to TRBJ2-1; 9 nucleotides match TRBD2. The junction had 10 bases not matched to a gene; V was cut back by 2 bases and J by 7 bases. Germline V gene sequence: CDR1 SGHRS, CDR2 YFSETQ. The CDR3 covers 16 residues. CDR3 loop: CASSFLAGFSGNEQFF. Here the CDR3 DNA reads TGCGCCAGCAGCTTTCTAGCGGGGTTTTCAGGAAATGAGCAGTTCTTC.

The gene calls are TRBV19 and TRBJ1-2; D may be TRBD1 (6 bases). V was shortened by 7 bases and J by 0 bases, with 18 bases between the two germline ends. The CDR3 runs 16 residues. CDR1 is LNHDA, CDR2 SQIVND, per germline (reference sequence). DNA of the CDR3: TGTGCCAGTAATAACAGGGCGACCAAAGCTAACTATGGCTACACCTTC. The encoded protein is CASNNRATKANYGYTF.

DNA of the CDR3: TGTGCCACCAGTGACCATAACAGGGGTGGAAGGACCCAGTACTTC. Translation gives CATSDHNRGGRTQYF. The chain joins TRBV24-1 to TRBJ2-5; 7 bases map to TRBD1. In germline, CDR1 is KGHDR, CDR2 SFDVKD. Trimming removed 4 bases from V and 7 bases from J; junction bases left unmatched: 11. The CDR3 is made up of 15 amino acids.

This chain uses TRBV5-4 with TRBJ2-3; 14 nucleotides match TRBD2. CDR1 and CDR2 from the germline V gene are SGHNT and YYREEE (reference sequence). V shed 2 bases and J 3 bases; nucleotides not matched to a gene: 5. CDR3 length: 17 amino acids. CDR3 sequence (DNA): TGTGCCAGCAGCTTAGGGACTAGCGGGAGAGGGACAGATACGCAGTATTTT. Its protein product is CASSLGTSGRGTDTQYF.